This T cell receptor (beta chain) was identified in a study of blood T cells in healthy people across ages. The CDR3 sequence is 12 residues long. Germline assignment: CDR1 DFQATT and CDR2 SNEGSKA (reference sequence). Trimming stripped 2 bases from V and 6 bases from J, with 7 bases between. It was with a sample-barcoded 5' primer and a J-beta primer mix that a second PCR of roughly 7 to 12 cycles was run. Each CDR3 protein is one row after TCRdb ran MiXCR on the 5' RACE reads. Of over a million distinct CDR3 sequences in the sample, around two fifths were seen once. Study-wide points: Older age coincided with a roughly linear decline in TCR beta diversity per million T cells.

As for this clonotype: The target antigen is unknown.

Material: blood. This chain links TRBV20-1 with TRBJ2-2; no definite D call. The sequence was collected from a woman under 30 in good health. The CDR3 DNA sequence: TGCAGTGCTAGATACATCTCCGGGGAGCTGTTTTTT. Its translation: CSARYISGELFF.